The clone carrying this T cell receptor (beta chain) has at least ten counts. The antigen is unknown. V lost 0 bases and J 3 bases, leaving 6 bases between the germline ends. Germline values: CDR1 SGHKS, CDR2 YYEKEE (reference sequence). The CDR3 spans 13 residues. The data are from a study of identical twins. Study results and limitations: Carriage of fewer insertions was seen in abundant cord blood beta clonotypes, whereas memory repertoires showed none.

TCRdb reprocessed the 5' RACE reads with MiXCR, giving one entry per CDR3 protein. The table has fewer than 650,000 distinct CDR3 sequences, roughly 7.1% seen once. A further study also used this sample, focusing on yellow fever vaccine responses in identical twins.

Material: PBMCs. The sequence came from a woman aged 18-29 years in good health. The chain uses TRBV5-5 and TRBJ2-5, with D possibly being TRBD1 (5 bases). Written as DNA, the CDR3 is TGTGCCAGCAGCTTGGCCAGGGAAGAGACCCAGTACTTC. Amino acid sequence: CASSLAREETQYF. Full variable domain (missing parts from reference TRBV5-5 and TRBJ2-5): DAGVTQSPTHLIKTRGQQVTLRCSPISGHKSVSWYQQVLGQGPQFIFQYYEKEERGRGNFPDRFSARQFPNYSSELNVNALLLGDSALYLCASSLAREETQYFGPGTRLLVL.